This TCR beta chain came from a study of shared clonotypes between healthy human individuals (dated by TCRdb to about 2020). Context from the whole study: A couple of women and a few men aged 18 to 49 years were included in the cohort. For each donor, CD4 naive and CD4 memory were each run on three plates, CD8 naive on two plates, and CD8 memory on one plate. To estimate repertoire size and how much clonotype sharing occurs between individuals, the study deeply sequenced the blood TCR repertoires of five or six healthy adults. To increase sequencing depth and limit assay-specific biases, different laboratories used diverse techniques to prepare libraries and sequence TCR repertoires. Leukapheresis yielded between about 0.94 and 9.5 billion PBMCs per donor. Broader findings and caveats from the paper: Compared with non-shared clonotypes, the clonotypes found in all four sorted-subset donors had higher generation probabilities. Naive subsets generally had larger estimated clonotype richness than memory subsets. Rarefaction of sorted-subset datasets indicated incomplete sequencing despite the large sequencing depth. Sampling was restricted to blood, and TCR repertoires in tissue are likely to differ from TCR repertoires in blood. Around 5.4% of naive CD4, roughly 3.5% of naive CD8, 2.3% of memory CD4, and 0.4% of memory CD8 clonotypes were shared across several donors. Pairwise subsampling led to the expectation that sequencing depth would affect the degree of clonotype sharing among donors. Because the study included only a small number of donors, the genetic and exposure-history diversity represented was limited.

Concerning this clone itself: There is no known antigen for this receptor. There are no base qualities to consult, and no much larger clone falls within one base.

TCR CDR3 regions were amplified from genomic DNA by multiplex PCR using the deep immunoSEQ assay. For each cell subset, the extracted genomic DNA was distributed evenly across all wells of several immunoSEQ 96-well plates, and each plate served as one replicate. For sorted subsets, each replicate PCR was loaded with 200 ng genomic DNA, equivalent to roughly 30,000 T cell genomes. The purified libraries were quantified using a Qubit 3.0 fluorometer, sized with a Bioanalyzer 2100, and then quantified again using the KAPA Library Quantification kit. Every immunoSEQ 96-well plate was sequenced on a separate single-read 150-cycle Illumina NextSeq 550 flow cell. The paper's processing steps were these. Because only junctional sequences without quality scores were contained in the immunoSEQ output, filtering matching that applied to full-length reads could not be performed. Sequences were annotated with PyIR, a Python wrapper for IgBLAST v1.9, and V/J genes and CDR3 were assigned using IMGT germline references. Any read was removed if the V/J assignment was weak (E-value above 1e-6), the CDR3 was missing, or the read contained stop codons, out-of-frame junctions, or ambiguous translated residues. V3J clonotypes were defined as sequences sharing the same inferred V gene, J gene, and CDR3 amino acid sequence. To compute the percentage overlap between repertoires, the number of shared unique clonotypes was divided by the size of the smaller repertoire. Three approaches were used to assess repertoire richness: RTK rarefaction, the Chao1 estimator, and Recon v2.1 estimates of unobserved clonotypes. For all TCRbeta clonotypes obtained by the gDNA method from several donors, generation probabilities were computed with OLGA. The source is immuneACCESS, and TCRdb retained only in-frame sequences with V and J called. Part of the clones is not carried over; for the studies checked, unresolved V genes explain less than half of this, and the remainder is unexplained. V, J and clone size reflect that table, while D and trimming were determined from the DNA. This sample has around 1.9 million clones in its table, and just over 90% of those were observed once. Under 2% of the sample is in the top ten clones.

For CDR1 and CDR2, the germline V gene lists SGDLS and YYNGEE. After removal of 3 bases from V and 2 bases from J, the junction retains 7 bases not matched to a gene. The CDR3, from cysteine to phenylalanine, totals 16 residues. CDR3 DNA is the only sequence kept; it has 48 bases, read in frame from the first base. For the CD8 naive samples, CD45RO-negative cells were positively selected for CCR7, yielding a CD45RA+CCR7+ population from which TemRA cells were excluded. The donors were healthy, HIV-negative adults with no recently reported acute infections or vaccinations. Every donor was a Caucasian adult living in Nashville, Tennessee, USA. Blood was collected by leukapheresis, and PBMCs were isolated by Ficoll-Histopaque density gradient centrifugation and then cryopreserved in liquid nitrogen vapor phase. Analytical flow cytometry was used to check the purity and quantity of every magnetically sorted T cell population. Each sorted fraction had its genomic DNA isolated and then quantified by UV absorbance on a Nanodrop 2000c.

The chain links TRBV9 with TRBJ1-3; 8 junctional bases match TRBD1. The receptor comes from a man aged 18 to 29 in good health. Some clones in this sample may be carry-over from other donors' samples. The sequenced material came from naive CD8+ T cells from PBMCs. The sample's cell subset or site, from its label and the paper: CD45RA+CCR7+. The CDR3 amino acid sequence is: CASSDPGGLPGNTIYF. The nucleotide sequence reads TGTGCCAGCAGCGACCCAGGGGGCTTGCCTGGAAACACCATATATTTT.